The following is a TCR beta chain sequence with its context. A far larger clone lies a single base away; this is likely a read error. Researchers divided each subset's genomic DNA evenly across several immunoSEQ plates. Unsorted PBMC replicate PCRs used 250 to 350 ng DNA, 25,000 to 35,000 T cell genomes. Measured with immunoSEQ multiplex PCR; TCRdb has only the in-frame clones, and not every one. Among approximately 440,000 clones listed, 75% to 80% were seen once. The sample originates from a study of shared clonotypes between healthy human individuals. V lost 7 bases and J lost 3, with 10 bases in between. CDR3 length: 11 residues. Germline assignment: CDR1 GTSNPN and CDR2 SVGIG (reference sequence). Unsorted samples relied on 80 million to 95 million PBMCs, which served as the source of genomic DNA.

The sample was PBMCs. This chain connects TRBV30 to TRBJ2-7, with D uncertain. This TCR was recovered from a woman aged 40 to 50 in good health. Some clones in this sample may be carry-over from other donors' samples. The CDR3 DNA reads as TGTGCCTTGGAACGTAACTACGAGCAGTACTTC. Its protein is CALERNYEQYF.